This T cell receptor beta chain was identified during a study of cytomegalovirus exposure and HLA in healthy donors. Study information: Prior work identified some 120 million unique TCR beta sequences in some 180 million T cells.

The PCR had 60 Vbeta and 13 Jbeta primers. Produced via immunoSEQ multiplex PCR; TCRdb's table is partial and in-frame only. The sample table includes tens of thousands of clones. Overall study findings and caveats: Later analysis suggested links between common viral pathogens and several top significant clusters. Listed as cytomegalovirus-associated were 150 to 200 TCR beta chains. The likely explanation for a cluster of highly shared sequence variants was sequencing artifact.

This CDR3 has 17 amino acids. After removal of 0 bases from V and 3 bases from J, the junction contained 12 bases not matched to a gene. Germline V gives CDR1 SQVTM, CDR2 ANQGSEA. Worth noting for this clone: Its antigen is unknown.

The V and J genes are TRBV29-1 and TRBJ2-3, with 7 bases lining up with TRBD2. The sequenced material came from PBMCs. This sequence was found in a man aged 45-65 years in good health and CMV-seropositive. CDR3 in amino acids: CSVEDRTSFLVTDTQYF. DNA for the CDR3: TGCAGCGTTGAAGATCGGACTAGTTTCTTGGTGACAGATACGCAGTATTTT.